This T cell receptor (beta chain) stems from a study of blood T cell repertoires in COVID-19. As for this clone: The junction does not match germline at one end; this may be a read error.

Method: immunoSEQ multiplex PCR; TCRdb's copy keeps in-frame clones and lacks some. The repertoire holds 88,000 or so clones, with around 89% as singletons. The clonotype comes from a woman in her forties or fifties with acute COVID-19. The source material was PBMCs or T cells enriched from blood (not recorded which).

The CDR3 region is CASSIGRTGLPEAFF. The DNA of the CDR3 is TGTGCCAGCAGCATAGGTAGGACAGGGCTGCCTGAAGCTTTCTTT. V usage is TRBV13 and J usage is TRBJ1-1, with 8 bases lining up with TRBD1. Germline lookup yields CDR1 PRHDT and CDR2 FYEKMQ (reference sequence). The CDR3 spans 15 residues. The full variable domain, completed using reference TRBV13 and TRBJ1-1, is AAGVIQSPRHLIKEKRETATLKCYPIPRHDTVYWYQQGPGQDPQFLISFYEKMQSDKGSIPDRFSAQQFSDYHSELNMSSLELGDSALYFCASSIGRTGLPEAFFGQGTRLTVV.